Following are 17 T cell receptor beta chains from one sample sequenced in a study of monozygotic twins with inflammatory bowel disease. TCRdb re-called the 5' RACE reads, yielding one record per CDR3 amino acid sequence without DNA. Here the sample table reports roughly 330,000 distinct CDR3 sequences. The sequenced sample consisted of blood. The source of these receptors is a human donor with ulcerative colitis or Crohn's disease, or a healthy co-twin of an affected twin (not recorded which).

The chain employs TRBV7-2 and TRBJ2-1; TCRdb designates TRBD2, a call that cannot be tested without DNA. CDR1 and CDR2 from the germline V gene are SGHTA and FQGNSA. This CDR3 is built from 15 residues. The CDR3 loop reads CASSFTSGSSNEQFF.

This chain connects TRBV7-9 to TRBJ1-2; TCRdb's D gene call, TRBD1, goes unchecked for lack of DNA. Germline V gene sequence: CDR1 SEHNR, CDR2 FQNEAQ (reference sequence). CDR3 length equals 12 residues. CDR3 loop: CAVTRDRDGYTF.

The V call is TRBV5-1, the J call TRBJ2-1; TCRdb's D call, TRBD1, is unchecked because there is no DNA. CDR1 and CDR2 from the germline V gene are SGHRS and YFSETQ. The CDR3 has 16 residues. CDR3 in amino acids: CASSPRQLSSYNEQFF.

The rearrangement joins TRBV28 to TRBJ1-4. This CDR3 has 17 residues. Germline V CDR1 and CDR2: MDHEN, SYDVKM. CDR3: CASSLGTVASLNEKLFF.

This chain uses TRBV18 with TRBJ1-6; TCRdb proposes TRBD1, but this gene call is untestable without DNA. The CDR3 spans 15 residues. Germline CDR1 KGHSH, CDR2 LQKENI. The CDR3 spells CASSPGSRENSPLHF.

V is TRBV28 and J is TRBJ1-3; the TRBD1 assignment by TCRdb is unverifiable without DNA. The CDR3 spans 15 residues. Germline assignment: CDR1 MDHEN and CDR2 SYDVKM. The CDR3 spells CASSLQTGAGNTIYF.

The rearrangement uses TRBV15 and TRBJ2-7; TCRdb names TRBD1, which stays unverified in the absence of DNA. The CDR3 length is 14 residues. Germline loops: CDR1 LNHNV, CDR2 YYDKDF (reference sequence). The CDR3 spells CATSIDRGTYEQYF.

This chain joins TRBV28 and TRBJ2-1; TCRdb lists TRBD2, though no DNA is available to test this call. In germline, CDR1 is MDHEN, CDR2 SYDVKM. The CDR3 runs to 13 residues. CDR3 in amino acids: CASVTLAGDEQFF.

V gene TRBV27 combines with J gene TRBJ2-7. Germline CDR1 reads MNHEY; CDR2 reads SMNVEV (reference sequence). The CDR3 totals 14 residues. The CDR3 loop reads CASSQNPSSYEQYF.

The chain uses TRBV7-8 and TRBJ2-5; the D gene TCRdb calls, TRBD1, cannot be checked with no DNA. The CDR3 is 17 residues long. Germline V gene lookup returns CDR1 SGHVS and CDR2 FQNEAQ. CDR3 region: CASSLVVGRGSQETQYF.

This chain uses TRBV7-2 with TRBJ2-7; checking the TCRdb D call of TRBD2 is not possible without DNA. There are 15 residues in the CDR3. Looked up from germline, CDR1 is SGHTA and CDR2 is FQGNSA. The CDR3 reads CASSFAGLDAYEQYF.

V is TRBV12-3 or TRBV12-4 and J is TRBJ2-1; TCRdb names TRBD2, which stays unverified in the absence of DNA. This CDR3 comprises 17 residues. CDR3 protein: CASNPSLAGGPKNEQFF.

The chain links TRBV11-3 to TRBJ2-1. The germline V gene encodes CDR1 SGHNT and CDR2 YENEEA. The CDR3 length is 15 residues. The CDR3 spells CASSMYRSSYNEQFF.

The rearrangement joins TRBV7-2 to TRBJ2-1; TCRdb reports TRBD1, a call that lacks DNA to check it against. The CDR3 is made up of 15 amino acids. Germline assignment: CDR1 SGHTA and CDR2 FQGNSA. CDR3 residues: CASSFGVGPYNEQFF.

The J gene is TRBJ2-7, the V gene TRBV6-1. CDR1 is MNHNS and CDR2 is SASEGT in the germline V gene. The CDR3 consists of 14 residues. The CDR3 spells CASSEDPRSYEQYF.

V is TRBV4-1 and J is TRBJ1-1; TCRdb gives TRBD1 as the D gene, but with no DNA this cannot be confirmed. CDR1 MGHRA and CDR2 YSYEKL come from the germline V gene. This CDR3 region has 18 residues. CDR3 region: CASSQVGQGAHNIRQAFF.

The J gene is TRBJ2-3, the V gene TRBV4-1. Germline V lookup: CDR1 MGHRA, CDR2 YSYEKL. This CDR3 is 16 amino acids long. The CDR3 loop is CASSQEDGVGTDTQYF.